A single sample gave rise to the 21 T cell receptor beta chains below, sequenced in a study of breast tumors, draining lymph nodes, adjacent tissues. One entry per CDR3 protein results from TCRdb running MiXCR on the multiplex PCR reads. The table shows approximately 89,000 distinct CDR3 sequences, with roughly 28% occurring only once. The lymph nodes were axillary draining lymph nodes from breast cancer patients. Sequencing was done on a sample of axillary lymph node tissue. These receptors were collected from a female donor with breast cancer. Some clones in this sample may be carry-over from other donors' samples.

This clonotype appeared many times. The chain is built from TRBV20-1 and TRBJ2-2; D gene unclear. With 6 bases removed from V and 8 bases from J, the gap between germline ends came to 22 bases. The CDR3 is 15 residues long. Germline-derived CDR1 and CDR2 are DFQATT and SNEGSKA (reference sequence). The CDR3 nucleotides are TGCAGTGCCCCAAATCCAATGGAAGTATCTGGGGAGCTGTTTTTT. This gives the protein CSAPNPMEVSGELFF.

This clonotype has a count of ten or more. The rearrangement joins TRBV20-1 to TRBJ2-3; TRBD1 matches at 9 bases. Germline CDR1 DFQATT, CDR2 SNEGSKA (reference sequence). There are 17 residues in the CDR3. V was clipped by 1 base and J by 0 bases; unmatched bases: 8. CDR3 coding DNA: TGCAGTGCTAGAGCCTTTCGGGGACAGGGTAGCACAGATACGCAGTATTTT. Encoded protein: CSARAFRGQGSTDTQYF.

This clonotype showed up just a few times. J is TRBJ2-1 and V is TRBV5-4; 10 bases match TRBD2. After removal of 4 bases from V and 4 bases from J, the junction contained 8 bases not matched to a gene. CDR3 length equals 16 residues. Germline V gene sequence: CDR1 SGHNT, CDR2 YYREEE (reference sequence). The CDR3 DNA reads TGTGCCAGCAGCCTATCAACTAGCGGGATTTACAATGAGCAGTTCTTC. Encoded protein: CASSLSTSGIYNEQFF.

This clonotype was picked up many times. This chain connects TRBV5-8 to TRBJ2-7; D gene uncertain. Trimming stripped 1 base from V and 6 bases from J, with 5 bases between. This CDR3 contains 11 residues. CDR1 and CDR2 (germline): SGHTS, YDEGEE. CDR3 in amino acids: CASSLFSEQYF. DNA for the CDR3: TGTGCCAGCAGCTTGTTTAGCGAGCAGTACTTC. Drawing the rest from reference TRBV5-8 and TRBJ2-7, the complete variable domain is EAGVTQSPTHLIKTRGQQATLRCSPISGHTSVYWYQQALGLGLQFLLWYDEGEERNRGNFPPRFSGRQFPNYSSELNVNALELEDSALYLCASSLFSEQYFGPGTRLTVT.

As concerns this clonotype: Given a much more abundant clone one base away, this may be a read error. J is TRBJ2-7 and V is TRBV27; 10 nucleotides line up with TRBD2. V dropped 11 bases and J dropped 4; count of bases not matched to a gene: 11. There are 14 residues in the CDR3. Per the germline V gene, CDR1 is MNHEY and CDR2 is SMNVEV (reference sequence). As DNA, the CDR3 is TGTGCCTGCAATAAAGCGGGAGGGCGGTACGAGCAGTACTTC. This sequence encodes CACNKAGGRYEQYF.

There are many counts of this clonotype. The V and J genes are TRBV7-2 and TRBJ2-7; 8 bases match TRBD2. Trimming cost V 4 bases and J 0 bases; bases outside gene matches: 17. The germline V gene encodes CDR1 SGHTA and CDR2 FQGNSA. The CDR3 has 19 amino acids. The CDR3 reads CASSSVLGGRTTNSYEQYF. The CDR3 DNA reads TGTGCCAGCAGCTCGGTTCTCGGCGGGAGGACCACCAACTCCTACGAGCAGTACTTC.

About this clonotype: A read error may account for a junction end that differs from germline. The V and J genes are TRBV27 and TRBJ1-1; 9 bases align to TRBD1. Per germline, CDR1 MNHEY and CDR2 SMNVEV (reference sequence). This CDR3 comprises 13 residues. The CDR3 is CASRDRAFSEALF. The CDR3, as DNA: TGTGCCAGCCGGGACAGGGCCTTCTCTGAAGCTCTCTTT.

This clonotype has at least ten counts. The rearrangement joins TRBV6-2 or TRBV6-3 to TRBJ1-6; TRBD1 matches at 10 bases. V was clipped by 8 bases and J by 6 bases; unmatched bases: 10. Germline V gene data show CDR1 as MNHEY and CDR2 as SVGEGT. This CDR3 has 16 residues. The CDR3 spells CASRIPGQGPNSPLHF. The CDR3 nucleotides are TGTGCCAGCCGAATTCCGGGACAGGGGCCTAATTCACCCCTCCACTTT.

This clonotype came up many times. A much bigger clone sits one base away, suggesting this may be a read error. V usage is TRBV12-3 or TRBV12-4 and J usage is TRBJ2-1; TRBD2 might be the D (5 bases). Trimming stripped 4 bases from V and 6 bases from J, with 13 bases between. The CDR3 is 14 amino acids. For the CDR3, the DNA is TGTGCCAGCAGTTCGGGAACCACGACCAATGAGCAGTTCTTC. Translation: CASSSGTTTNEQFF.

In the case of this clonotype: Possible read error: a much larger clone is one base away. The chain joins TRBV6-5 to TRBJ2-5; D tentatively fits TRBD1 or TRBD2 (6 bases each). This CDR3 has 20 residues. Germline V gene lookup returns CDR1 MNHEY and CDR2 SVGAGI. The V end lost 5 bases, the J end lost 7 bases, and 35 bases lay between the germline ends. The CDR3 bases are TGTGCCAGCAGTCCCTTAACCACCTCCTTGACAGGAGGGTACGGAGGGACCCAGTACTTC. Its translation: CASSPLTTSLTGGYGGTQYF.

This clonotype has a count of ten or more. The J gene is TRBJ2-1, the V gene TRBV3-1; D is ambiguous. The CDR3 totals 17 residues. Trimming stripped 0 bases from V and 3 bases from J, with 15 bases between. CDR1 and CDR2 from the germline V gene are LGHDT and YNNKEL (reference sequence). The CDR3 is CASSQESYPLYYNEQFF. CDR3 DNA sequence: TGTGCCAGCAGCCAAGAGTCCTATCCCCTTTACTACAATGAGCAGTTCTTC.

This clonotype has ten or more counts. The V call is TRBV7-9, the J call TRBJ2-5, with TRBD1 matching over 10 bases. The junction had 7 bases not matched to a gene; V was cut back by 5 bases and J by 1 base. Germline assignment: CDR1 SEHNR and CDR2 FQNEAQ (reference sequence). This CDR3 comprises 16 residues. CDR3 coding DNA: TGTGCCAGCAGCCCTGGACAGGGGGTAAGCCAAGAGACCCAGTACTTC. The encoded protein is CASSPGQGVSQETQYF.

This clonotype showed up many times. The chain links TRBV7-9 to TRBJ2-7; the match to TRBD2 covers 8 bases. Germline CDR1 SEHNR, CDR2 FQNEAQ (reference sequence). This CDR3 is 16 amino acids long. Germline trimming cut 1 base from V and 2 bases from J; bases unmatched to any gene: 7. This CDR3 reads CASSLVGRRGAYEQYF. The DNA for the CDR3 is TGTGCCAGCAGCTTAGTGGGCCGGCGGGGGGCCTACGAGCAGTACTTC.

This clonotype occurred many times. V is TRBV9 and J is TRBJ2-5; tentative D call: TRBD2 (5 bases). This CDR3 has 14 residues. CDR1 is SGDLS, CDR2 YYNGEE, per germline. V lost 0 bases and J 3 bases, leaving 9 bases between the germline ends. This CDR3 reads CASSVGHGEETQYF. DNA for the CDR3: TGTGCCAGCAGCGTAGGGCACGGGGAAGAGACCCAGTACTTC.

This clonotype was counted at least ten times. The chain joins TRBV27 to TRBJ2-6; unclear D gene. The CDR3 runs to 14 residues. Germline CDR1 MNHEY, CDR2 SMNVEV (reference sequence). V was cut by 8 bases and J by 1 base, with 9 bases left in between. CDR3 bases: TGTGCCAGCGGAAGGGAATCTGGGGCCAACGTCCTGACTTTC. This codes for CASGRESGANVLTF. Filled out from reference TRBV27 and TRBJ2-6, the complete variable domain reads EAQVTQNPRYLITVTGKKLTVTCSQNMNHEYMSWYRQDPGLGLRQIYYSMNVEVTDKGDVPEGYKVSRKEKRNFPLILESPSPNQTSLYFCASGRESGANVLTFGAGSRLTVL.

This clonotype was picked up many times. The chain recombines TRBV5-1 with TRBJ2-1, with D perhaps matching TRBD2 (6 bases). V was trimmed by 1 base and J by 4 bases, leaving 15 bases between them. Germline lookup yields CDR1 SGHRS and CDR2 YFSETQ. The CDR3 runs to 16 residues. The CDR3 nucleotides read TGCGCCAGCAGCTTGCCCCGGGAGTCCCTTTACAATGAGCAGTTCTTC. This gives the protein CASSLPRESLYNEQFF.

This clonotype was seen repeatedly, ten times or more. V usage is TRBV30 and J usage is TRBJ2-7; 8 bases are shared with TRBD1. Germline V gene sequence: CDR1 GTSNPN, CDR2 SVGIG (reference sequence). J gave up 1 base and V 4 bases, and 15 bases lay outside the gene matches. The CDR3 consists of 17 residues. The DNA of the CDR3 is TGTGCCTGGACCGTACATACCGGGACAGGACGTTCCTACGAGCAGTACTTC. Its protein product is CAWTVHTGTGRSYEQYF.

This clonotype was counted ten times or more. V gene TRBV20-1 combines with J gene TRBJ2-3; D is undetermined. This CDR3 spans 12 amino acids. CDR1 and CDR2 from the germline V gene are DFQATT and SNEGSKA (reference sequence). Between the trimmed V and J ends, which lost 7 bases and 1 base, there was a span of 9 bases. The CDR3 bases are TGCAGTGTACGACTGGGCACAGATACGCAGTATTTT. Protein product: CSVRLGTDTQYF.

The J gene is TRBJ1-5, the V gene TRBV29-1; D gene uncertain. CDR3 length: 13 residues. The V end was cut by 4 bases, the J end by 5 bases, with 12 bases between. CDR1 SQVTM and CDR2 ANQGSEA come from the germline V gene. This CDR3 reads CSVASSGDQPQHF. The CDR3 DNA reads TGCAGCGTTGCAAGTTCGGGTGATCAGCCCCAGCATTTT.

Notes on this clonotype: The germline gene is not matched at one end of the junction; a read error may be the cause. For the CDR3, the DNA is TGTGCCAGCAGCTCGAACCGAGGCCCCTATAGCTCCTACAGTGAGCAGTTCTTC. Encoded protein: CASSSNRGPYSSYSEQFF. The chain joins TRBV5-6 to TRBJ2-1, with D hard to call. CDR3 length equals 18 residues. Germline V lookup: CDR1 SGHDT, CDR2 YYEEEE.

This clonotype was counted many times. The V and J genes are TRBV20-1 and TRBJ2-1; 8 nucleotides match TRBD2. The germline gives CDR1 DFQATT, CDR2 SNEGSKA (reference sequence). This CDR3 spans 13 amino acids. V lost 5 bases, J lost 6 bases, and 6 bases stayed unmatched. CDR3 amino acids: CSAGSGVGNEQFF. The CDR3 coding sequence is TGCAGTGCTGGTAGCGGGGTAGGCAATGAGCAGTTCTTC.